This T cell receptor beta chain was sequenced during a study of blood T cell repertoires in COVID-19. Study at large: The samples span acute and convalescent COVID-19 from the United States, Italy and Spain.

The trim removed 1 base at V and 0 bases at J, leaving 4 bases unmatched. The CDR3 totals 17 residues. CDR1 and CDR2 (germline): LGHDT, YNNKEL (reference sequence). This clone was detected once. Assay used: immunoSEQ multiplex PCR; TCRdb lists only in-frame clones, some missing. The sample has about 100,000 clones, around 87% seen once; the top ten hold approximately 5.6%. The sequenced material came from peripheral blood. The genes are TRBV3-1 (or the pseudogene TRBV3-2) and TRBJ2-4, with 9 bases identical to TRBD2. This sequence was found in a woman aged 45-65 years with COVID-19, enrolled during active disease. The CDR3: CASSQGLAGEAKNIQYF. DNA of the CDR3: TGTGCCAGCAGCCAAGGGTTAGCGGGGGAAGCCAAAAACATTCAGTACTTC.